These 14 T cell receptor beta chains came from one sample sequenced in a study of radiotherapy plus CTLA-4 blockade in lung cancer. Here immunoSEQ multiplex PCR was the method, and the copy in TCRdb shows in-frame clones only, minus some. In the table there are around 70,000 clones, over 75% of which are singletons. This specimen was peripheral blood, taken from a patient treated with radiotherapy plus ipilimumab. Receptor source: a human donor with non-small cell lung cancer who had a partial response to radiotherapy plus ipilimumab.

The chain links TRBV5-1 to TRBJ1-1; no clear D gene. Germline loops: CDR1 SGHRS, CDR2 YFSETQ. The CDR3 sequence is 14 residues long. The germline V and J ends were trimmed by 0 bases and 4 bases, with 10 bases remaining between them. The CDR3 DNA reads as TGCGCCAGCAGCTTGGCTACTCTTGGCACTGAAGCTTTCTTT. This gives the protein CASSLATLGTEAFF. Based on the CDR3 plus reference TRBV5-1 and TRBJ1-1, the full variable domain is KAGVTQTPRYLIKTRGQQVTLSCSPISGHRSVSWYQQTPGQGLQFLFEYFSETQRNKGNFPGRFSGRQFSNSRSEMNVSTLELGDSALYLCASSLATLGTEAFFGQGTRLTVV.

The chain links TRBV19 to TRBJ2-3, with 14 bases aligning to TRBD2. The trim removed 5 bases at V and 8 bases at J, leaving 9 bases unmatched. The length of the CDR3 is 16 residues. CDR1 and CDR2 from the germline V gene are LNHDA and SQIVND (reference sequence). In DNA, the CDR3 is TGTGCCAGTAGTCCCGGGACTAGCGGGAGAATTGGTACGCAGTATTTT. Protein: CASSPGTSGRIGTQYF.

In nucleotides, the CDR3 is TGTGCCTGGAAGGGGGTCAGCTCTGGAAACACCATATATTTT. This translates into CAWKGVSSGNTIYF. The chain combines TRBV30 with TRBJ1-3; perhaps TRBD1 as D (6 bases). Germline assignment: CDR1 GTSNPN and CDR2 SVGIG (reference sequence). Trimming stripped 4 bases from V and 0 bases from J, with 10 bases between. This CDR3 comprises 14 residues.

The rearrangement links TRBV18 to TRBJ2-5, with TRBD1 matching over 7 bases. Trimming removed 5 bases from V and 2 bases from J; junction bases left unmatched: 8. CDR3 length: 15 residues. CDR1 and CDR2 from the germline V gene are KGHSH and LQKENI. DNA for the CDR3: TGTGCCAGCTCATCAGGACAGGCCACACAAGAGACCCAGTACTTC. Amino acids: CASSSGQATQETQYF. The whole variable domain, remainder taken from reference TRBV18 and TRBJ2-5, is NAGVMQNPRHLVRRRGQEARLRCSPMKGHSHVYWYRQLPEEGLKFMVYLQKENIIDESGMPKERFSAEFPKEGPSILRIQQVVRGDSAAYFCASSSGQATQETQYFGPGTRLLVL.

The V and J genes are TRBV6-5 and TRBJ1-2; TRBD1 is a possible D gene (6 bases). The germline V gene encodes CDR1 MNHEY and CDR2 SVGAGI. Trimming left V 4 bases short and J 8 bases short, with 20 bases between. The CDR3 loop spans 15 amino acids. CDR3 in DNA: TGTGCCAGCAGTTCCCGGGGGGGGCCCAGGGACGGCTACACCTTC. Protein product: CASSSRGGPRDGYTF.

V gene TRBV7-9 combines with J gene TRBJ2-2; a weak D match, TRBD2 (5 bases). Germline V gene lookup returns CDR1 SEHNR and CDR2 FQNEAQ (reference sequence). This CDR3 contains 14 residues. Trimming removed 2 bases from V and 5 bases from J, with 9 bases in between. The CDR3 spells CASSLFEGTGELFF. CDR3 sequence (DNA): TGTGCCAGCAGCTTATTTGAGGGAACCGGGGAGCTGTTTTTT. Based on the CDR3 plus reference TRBV7-9 and TRBJ2-2, the full variable domain is DTGVSQNPRHKITKRGQNVTFRCDPISEHNRLYWYRQTLGQGPEFLTYFQNEAQLEKSRLLSDRFSAERPKGSFSTLEIQRTEQGDSAMYLCASSLFEGTGELFFGEGSRLTVL.

V gene TRBV19 combines with J gene TRBJ1-1; 8 bases align to TRBD1. V was pared by 5 bases and J by 8 bases, with 4 bases of the junction left unmatched. Germline values: CDR1 LNHDA, CDR2 SQIVND (reference sequence). The CDR3 consists of 12 residues. CDR3 amino acids: CASSLRTGEAFF. Written as DNA, the CDR3 is TGTGCCAGTAGTCTCCGGACAGGGGAAGCTTTCTTT.

The chain uses TRBV7-2 and TRBJ2-3; TRBD1 matches 7 bases. Looked up from germline, CDR1 is SGHTA and CDR2 is FQGNSA. This CDR3 has 14 amino acids. Losses at the gene ends were 1 base for V and 3 bases for J; bases not matched to a gene: 1. Here the CDR3 reads CASSLDRGTDTQYF. The CDR3 nucleotides are TGTGCCAGCAGCTTAGACAGGGGTACAGATACGCAGTATTTT.

V usage is TRBV27 and J usage is TRBJ2-7; maybe TRBD2 (7 bases). This CDR3 is built from 18 residues. CDR1 and CDR2 (germline): MNHEY, SMNVEV (reference sequence). V was trimmed by 3 bases and J by 7 bases, leaving 28 bases between them. This CDR3 reads CASSFSLGGGSISGEQYF. CDR3 coding DNA: TGTGCCAGCAGTTTTAGCCTAGGGGGGGGCTCAATCTCGGGGGAGCAGTACTTC.

This chain joins TRBV5-1 and TRBJ2-5; TRBD1 agrees at 8 bases. After removal of 4 bases from V and 2 bases from J, the junction contained 10 bases not matched to a gene. Germline-derived CDR1 and CDR2 are SGHRS and YFSETQ. This CDR3 spans 16 amino acids. The CDR3 bases are TGCGCCAGCAGCGGCCGGGACAGGTACAATCAAGAGACCCAGTACTTC. It specifies CASSGRDRYNQETQYF. The complete variable domain, with remaining parts taken from reference TRBV5-1 and TRBJ2-5, reads KAGVTQTPRYLIKTRGQQVTLSCSPISGHRSVSWYQQTPGQGLQFLFEYFSETQRNKGNFPGRFSGRQFSNSRSEMNVSTLELGDSALYLCASSGRDRYNQETQYFGPGTRLLVL.

V is TRBV15 and J is TRBJ2-3; a possible D gene is TRBD1 (6 bases). The CDR3 sequence is 15 residues long. The germline V gene encodes CDR1 LNHNV and CDR2 YYDKDF (reference sequence). Trimming took 3 bases from V and 0 from J, leaving 10 bases between them. The chain's CDR3 is CATSRDQGSTDTQYF. The CDR3 DNA follows: TGTGCCACCAGCAGGGACCAGGGGAGCACAGATACGCAGTATTTT.

The CDR3 protein is CASSLDDIYNEQFF. The CDR3 DNA is TGTGCCAGCAGTCTGGATGACATTTACAATGAGCAGTTCTTC. V usage is TRBV27 and J usage is TRBJ2-1, with unresolved D. The germline gives CDR1 MNHEY, CDR2 SMNVEV (reference sequence). V lost 5 bases and J 4 bases, leaving 12 bases between the germline ends. CDR3 length: 14 residues.

This chain connects TRBV9 to TRBJ1-5, with TRBD1 identical over 7 bases. Trimming removed 0 bases from V and 5 bases from J; junction bases left unmatched: 2. CDR1 and CDR2 from the germline V gene are SGDLS and YYNGEE. The CDR3 length is 14 residues. In nucleotides, the CDR3 is TGTGCCAGCAGCGTAGGACAGGGCGATCAGCCCCAGCATTTT. Encoded protein: CASSVGQGDQPQHF.

This chain links TRBV19 with TRBJ2-1; 10 bases fit TRBD2. The V and J ends lost 5 bases and 6 bases, in that order; junction bases with no gene match: 7. CDR1 and CDR2 from the germline V gene are LNHDA and SQIVND (reference sequence). There are 15 residues in the CDR3. CDR3: CASSPSGRDFNEQFF. The CDR3 nucleotides read TGTGCCAGTAGTCCAAGCGGGAGGGATTTCAATGAGCAGTTCTTC.